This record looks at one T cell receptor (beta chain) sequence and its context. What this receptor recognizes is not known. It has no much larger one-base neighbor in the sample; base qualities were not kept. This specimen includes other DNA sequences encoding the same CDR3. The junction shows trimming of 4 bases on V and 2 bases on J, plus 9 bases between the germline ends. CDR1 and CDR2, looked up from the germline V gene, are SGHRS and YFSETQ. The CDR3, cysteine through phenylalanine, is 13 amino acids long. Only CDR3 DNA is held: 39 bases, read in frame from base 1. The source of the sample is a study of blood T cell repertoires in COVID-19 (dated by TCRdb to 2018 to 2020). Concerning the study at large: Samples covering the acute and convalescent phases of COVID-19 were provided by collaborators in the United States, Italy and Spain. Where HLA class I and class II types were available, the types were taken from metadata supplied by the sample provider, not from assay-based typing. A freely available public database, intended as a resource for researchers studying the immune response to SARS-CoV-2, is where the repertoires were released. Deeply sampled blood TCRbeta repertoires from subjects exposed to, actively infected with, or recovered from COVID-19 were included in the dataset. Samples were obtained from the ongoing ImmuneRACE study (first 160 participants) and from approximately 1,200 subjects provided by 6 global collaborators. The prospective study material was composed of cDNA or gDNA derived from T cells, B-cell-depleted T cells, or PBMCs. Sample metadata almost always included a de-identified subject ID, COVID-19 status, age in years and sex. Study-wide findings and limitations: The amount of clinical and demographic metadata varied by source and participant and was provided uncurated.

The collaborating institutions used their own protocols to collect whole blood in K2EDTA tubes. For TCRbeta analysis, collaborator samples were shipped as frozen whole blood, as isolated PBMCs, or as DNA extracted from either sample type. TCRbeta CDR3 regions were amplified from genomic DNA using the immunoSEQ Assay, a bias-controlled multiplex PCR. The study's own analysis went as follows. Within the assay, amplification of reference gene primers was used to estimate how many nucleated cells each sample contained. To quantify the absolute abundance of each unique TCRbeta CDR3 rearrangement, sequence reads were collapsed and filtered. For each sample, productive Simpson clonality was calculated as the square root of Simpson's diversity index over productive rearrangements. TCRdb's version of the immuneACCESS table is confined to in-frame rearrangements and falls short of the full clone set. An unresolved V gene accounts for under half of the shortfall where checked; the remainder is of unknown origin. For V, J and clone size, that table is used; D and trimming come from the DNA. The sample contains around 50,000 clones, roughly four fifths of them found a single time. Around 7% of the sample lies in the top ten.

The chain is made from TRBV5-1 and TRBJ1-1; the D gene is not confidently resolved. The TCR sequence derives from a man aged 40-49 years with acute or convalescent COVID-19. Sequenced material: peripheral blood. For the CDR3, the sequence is CASSPSGNTEAFF. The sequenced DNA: TGCGCCAGCAGCCCCAGTGGTAACACTGAAGCTTTCTTT.